This TCR beta chain originates from a study of T cells in women clearing cervical HPV infection. Study context: Case blood drawn at lesion detection; control blood after infection cleared.

CDR3 length equals 14 residues. Germline V gene sequence: CDR1 SGHDT, CDR2 YYEEEE. The ends were cut back, 0 bases at V and 3 bases at J, with 10 bases in the middle. TCR beta CDR3 amplified by multiplex PCR from approximately 1,100 ng genomic DNA. The protocol was immunoSEQ multiplex PCR, while the TCRdb copy is restricted to in-frame clones and leaves out a portion. This table holds around 23,000 clones. As regards this clone: The target antigen is unknown. From the germline J gene comes the end of the CDR3, since the read stops 3 residues before it.

Study-level points and caveats: CIN3+ cases had significantly higher TCR repertoire richness than controls, but evenness did not differ.

MY09/MY11 PCR detected cervical HPV DNA; dot-blot assigned genotypes. The chain employs TRBV5-6 and TRBJ2-7; weak D call: TRBD2 (5 bases). The sequence was obtained from a woman aged 18-69 years with a cervical HPV16 infection that either progressed to CIN3+ or cleared (not recorded which). Sample: blood buffy coat. The part of the CDR3 DNA that was read is TGTGCCAGCAGCTTGGGTACTAGTATCTACGAG. This translates into CASSLGTSIYE. The whole CDR3 sequence reads CASSLGTSIYEQYF.